The 28 T cell receptor beta chains below were found in one sample sequenced in a study of blood T cells in healthy people across ages. Through a sample-barcoded 5' primer and a J-beta primer mix, a second PCR was run for 7 to 11 cycles. Each CDR3 protein gets one entry after TCRdb re-called the 5' RACE reads with MiXCR. The sample records about 570,000 distinct CDR3 sequences, roughly a quarter being singletons. Source material: blood. The receptor source for this set is a woman in her sixties or seventies in good health.

The V call is TRBV24-1, the J call TRBJ2-4, with D maybe TRBD2 (5 bases). The CDR3 length is 15 residues. V dropped 1 base and J dropped 0 bases, with 6 bases sitting between them. Germline V lookup: CDR1 KGHDR, CDR2 SFDVKD. CDR3 coding DNA: TGTGCCACCAGTGATTTTCGGGGAGCCAAAAACATTCAGTACTTC. Translating it yields CATSDFRGAKNIQYF.

This clonotype was detected a few times. CDR3 in amino acids: CASSPRDSGEKLFF. The DNA of the CDR3 is TGTGCCAGCTCACCGAGGGACAGTGGGGAAAAACTGTTTTTT. The chain employs TRBV18 and TRBJ1-4; 7 positions match TRBD1. The length of the CDR3 is 14 residues. Germline V gene lookup returns CDR1 KGHSH and CDR2 LQKENI. J gave up 8 bases and V 3 bases, and 6 bases lay outside the gene matches.

This clonotype has just a few counts. For the CDR3, the DNA is TGTGCCAGCAGCTTAAGTTTAGGGCCCTCGAACACTGAAGCTTTCTTT. Its translation: CASSLSLGPSNTEAFF. The chain joins TRBV7-9 to TRBJ1-1; no clear D. Germline V gene data show CDR1 as SEHNR and CDR2 as FQNEAQ (reference sequence). Trimming removed 2 bases from V and 1 base from J, with 14 bases in between. The CDR3 covers 16 residues.

V and J are TRBV12-3 or TRBV12-4 and TRBJ2-5; D is unclear. The J call could be wrong; TRBJ2-7 is a better fit for the DNA end. The CDR3 is 15 residues long. DNA for the CDR3: TGTGCCAGCAGTCCCACCCCTCCGGGCCCGGGCGAGCAGTACTTC. Translating it yields CASSPTPPGPGEQYF.

This clonotype has only a few counts. This chain links TRBV9 with TRBJ2-4; 10 nucleotides agree with TRBD2. J lost 7 bases, V lost 0 bases, and 1 base had no gene match. The germline V gene has CDR1 SGDLS and CDR2 YYNGEE. The CDR3 consists of 14 residues. The CDR3, as DNA: TGTGCCAGCAGCGTAGAACTAGCGGGGAACATTCAGTACTTC. Translated, it gives CASSVELAGNIQYF.

About this clonotype: At one boundary the junction diverges from the germline segment, which might be a read error. This chain uses TRBV3-1 with TRBJ2-7; D possibly corresponds to TRBD2 (6 bases). There are 16 residues in the CDR3. The germline V gene has CDR1 LGHDT and CDR2 YNNKEL (reference sequence). The CDR3 spells CASSQGILASAYEQYF. The CDR3 nucleotides are TGTGCCAGCAGTCAAGGAATCCTAGCGTCCGCCTACGAGCAGTACTTC.

The gene calls are TRBV5-1 and TRBJ1-5; 8 bases map to TRBD1. The CDR3 consists of 15 residues. Trimming took 4 bases from V and 4 from J; bases not matched to a gene: 7. In germline, CDR1 is SGHRS, CDR2 YFSETQ. DNA for the CDR3: TGCGCCAGCAGCCAACAGGGGGGGATAAATCAGCCCCAGCATTTT. It encodes CASSQQGGINQPQHF.

The chain employs TRBV4-2 and TRBJ1-2; 7 bases are a match to TRBD1. V shed 4 bases, J shed 6 bases, and the junction held 5 bases outside the gene matches. This CDR3 is 13 amino acids long. Germline CDR1 reads LGHNA; CDR2 reads YNFKEQ. The CDR3 reads CASSRGQSDGYTF. The CDR3 DNA sequence: TGTGCCAGCAGCCGGGGACAGTCCGATGGCTACACCTTC.

This chain uses TRBV11-2 with TRBJ1-4, with 10 bases aligning to TRBD1. The CDR3 consists of 16 residues. Germline assignment: CDR1 SGHAT and CDR2 FQNNGV. The V segment lost 5 bases and the J segment 4 bases; nucleotides outside the gene matches: 7. The CDR3, as DNA: TGTGCCAGCAGCGCACGACAGGGGGCCATTAATGAAAAACTGTTTTTT. Protein product: CASSARQGAINEKLFF.

The chain couples TRBV6-2 or TRBV6-3 to TRBJ2-7; no definite D call. The germline V gene has CDR1 MNHEY and CDR2 SVGEGT. This CDR3 region has 15 residues. The V end was cut by 0 bases, the J end by 2 bases, with 11 bases between. The CDR3 sequence: CASSYSGVLPYEQYF. In DNA, the CDR3 is TGTGCCAGCAGTTACTCCGGAGTCCTACCCTACGAGCAGTACTTC.

The chain combines TRBV20-1 with TRBJ2-1; D is unresolved. The end of the DNA fits TRBJ2-5 better, so the J call may be wrong. The CDR3 totals 14 residues. From germline, CDR1 is DFQATT and CDR2 SNEGSKA (reference sequence). The CDR3 loop reads CCSSPLRIQETQYF. The CDR3 DNA reads as TGCTGTTCATCCCCCCTTAGGATCCAAGAGACCCAGTACTTC.

The chain combines TRBV12-3 or TRBV12-4 with TRBJ1-1, with 7 bases identical to TRBD1. The CDR3 has 13 amino acids. V was pared by 6 bases and J by 4 bases, with 5 bases of the junction left unmatched. DNA of the CDR3: TGTGCCAGCAGCAGTGCAGGGGGCACTGAAGCTTTCTTT. It codes for CASSSAGGTEAFF.

The sample holds a few counts of this clonotype. The CDR3 reads CASSLVVRAGLEGYTF. The CDR3 region has the DNA TGTGCCAGCAGCTTAGTGGTTCGGGCAGGGTTGGAAGGCTACACCTTC. The gene calls are TRBV7-2 and TRBJ1-2; D might be TRBD1 (5 bases). V lost 1 base and J lost 8, with 20 bases in between. Germline CDR1 reads SGHTA; CDR2 reads FQGNSA. CDR3 length equals 16 residues. Filled out from reference TRBV7-2 and TRBJ1-2, the complete variable domain reads GAGVSQSPSNKVTEKGKDVELRCDPISGHTALYWYRQSLGQGLEFLIYFQGNSAPDKSGLPSDRFSAERTGGSVSTLTIQRTQQEDSAVYLCASSLVVRAGLEGYTFGSGTRLTVV.

The chain combines TRBV3-1 with TRBJ1-5; D gene unclear. V dropped 1 base and J dropped 7 bases, with 11 bases sitting between them. Germline V gives CDR1 LGHDT, CDR2 YNNKEL (reference sequence). This CDR3 has 14 residues. The CDR3 spells CASSQGRSEQPQHF. The CDR3 nucleotides are TGTGCCAGCAGCCAAGGGCGGTCCGAACAGCCCCAGCATTTT.

V is TRBV20-1 and J is TRBJ2-5, with unresolved D. This CDR3 comprises 15 residues. Trimming removed 0 bases from V and 2 bases from J, with 13 bases in between. Per germline, CDR1 DFQATT and CDR2 SNEGSKA (reference sequence). CDR3 in amino acids: CSARDPAGWQETQYF. CDR3 sequence (DNA): TGCAGTGCTAGAGATCCAGCAGGTTGGCAAGAGACCCAGTACTTC.

With regard to this clonotype: At one end, the junction sequence differs from germline, possibly due to a read error. The J gene is TRBJ2-3, the V gene TRBV4-2; possible D gene TRBD1, 5 bases. CDR1 is LGHNA and CDR2 is YNFKEQ in the germline V gene. There are 16 residues in the CDR3. The CDR3 is CASSQEGEESTDTQYF. The CDR3 DNA is TGTGCCAGCAGCCAAGAAGGGGAAGAAAGCACAGATACACAGTATTTT.

In this sample, this clonotype turned up a few times. The V gene is TRBV20-1, the J gene TRBJ2-5; D is possibly TRBD2 (5 bases). The DNA end is a closer match to TRBJ2-7, so the J assignment may be wrong. The CDR3 sequence is 14 residues long. Germline V gene lookup returns CDR1 DFQATT and CDR2 SNEGSKA (reference sequence). The CDR3 DNA reads as TGCAGTGCTAGACTAGCTAAAAGTTCCTACGAGCAGTACTTC. This codes for CSARLAKSSYEQYF.

J is TRBJ2-2 and V is TRBV12-3 or TRBV12-4; no definite D call. The CDR3 has 14 amino acids. Deletions cut 6 bases from V and 0 bases from J, with 8 bases between. The CDR3 protein is CASSVTSNTGELFF. CDR3 coding DNA: TGTGCCAGCAGCGTGACCTCGAACACCGGGGAGCTGTTTTTT.

This clonotype was counted a single time. Mismatch with germline at one junction end may stem from a read error. The rearrangement uses TRBV20-1 and TRBJ2-3, with 9 nucleotides matching TRBD2. There are 16 residues in the CDR3. Germline V gives CDR1 DFQATT, CDR2 SNEGSKA (reference sequence). The DNA of the CDR3 is TGCAGTGCTAGAGATCCTAGCGGGGCTAGCACAAATACGCAGTATTTT. This gives the protein CSARDPSGASTNTQYF.

This clonotype occurred a few times. The chain links TRBV4-3 to TRBJ1-1; D is undetermined. Trimming left V 0 bases short and J 5 bases short, with 7 bases between. CDR1 and CDR2 (germline): LGHNA, YSLEER. The CDR3 is 13 amino acids. The CDR3 nucleotides are TGCGCCAGCAGCCAAGAAATGGGTACTGAAGCTTTCTTT. Translation gives CASSQEMGTEAFF.

This clonotype was found a few times. In DNA, the CDR3 is TGTGCCAGCAGCGTAGGAGGGGGGGTAGGCAATGAGCAGTTCTTC. This sequence encodes CASSVGGGVGNEQFF. V usage is TRBV9 and J usage is TRBJ2-1, with TRBD2 as a possible D gene (7 bases). Germline CDR1 is SGDLS and CDR2 is YYNGEE. CDR3 length: 15 residues. With 0 bases removed from V and 6 bases from J, the gap between germline ends came to 13 bases.

J is TRBJ2-1 and V is TRBV7-2; TRBD1 might be the D (5 bases). V lost 0 bases, J lost 0 bases, and 9 bases lay in between. This CDR3 spans 16 amino acids. Germline loops: CDR1 SGHTA, CDR2 FQGNSA. The CDR3, as DNA: TGTGCCAGCAGCTTAGCGGGGCCAGCCTCCTACAATGAGCAGTTCTTC. Its protein product is CASSLAGPASYNEQFF.

The rearrangement uses TRBV6-1 and TRBJ2-6, with unresolved D. Germline V gene lookup returns CDR1 MNHNS and CDR2 SASEGT. Between the trimmed V and J ends, which lost 5 bases and 4 bases, there was a span of 12 bases. This CDR3 has 15 residues. The CDR3 loop is CASSSTLKGANVLTF. The CDR3 nucleotides read TGTGCCAGCAGTTCTACTCTCAAAGGGGCCAACGTCCTGACTTTC.

J is TRBJ1-1 and V is TRBV20-1; tentatively, D is TRBD1 (6 bases). This CDR3 region has 13 residues. V lost 2 bases and J lost 6, with 13 bases in between. Germline V lookup: CDR1 DFQATT, CDR2 SNEGSKA (reference sequence). The CDR3 nucleotides are TGCAGTGCTAGAAGGGGGGTTGGGGCTGAAGCTTTCTTT. Encoded protein: CSARRGVGAEAFF.

CDR3 in amino acids: CASSHGQGSYGYTF. For the CDR3, the DNA is TGTGCCAGCAGCCACGGACAGGGCAGCTATGGCTACACCTTC. The chain recombines TRBV3-1 with TRBJ1-2, with 8 bases that match TRBD1. The V and J ends lost 3 bases and 4 bases, in that order; junction bases with no gene match: 4. The germline gives CDR1 LGHDT, CDR2 YNNKEL (reference sequence). The CDR3 extends over 14 amino acids.

This clonotype has a handful of counts. The chain employs TRBV18 and TRBJ1-5; D is perhaps TRBD1 (5 bases). This CDR3 spans 15 amino acids. Looked up from germline, CDR1 is KGHSH and CDR2 is LQKENI. The germline V and J ends were trimmed by 6 bases and 1 base, with 13 bases remaining between them. The CDR3 DNA sequence: TGTGCCAGCTCGCAAACTTGGGACAGCAATCAGCCCCAGCATTTT. This translates into CASSQTWDSNQPQHF.

This clonotype showed up many times. As DNA, the CDR3 is TGCGCCAGCAGCGGTTCGCGGACTGAAGCTTTCTTT. Residues: CASSGSRTEAFF. The V call is TRBV5-1, the J call TRBJ1-1, with no clear D. The CDR3 loop spans 12 amino acids. The V gene lost 4 bases and the J gene lost 5 bases, with 9 bases spanning the gap. Germline values: CDR1 SGHRS, CDR2 YFSETQ. Full variable domain (rest looked up from reference TRBV5-1 and TRBJ1-1): KAGVTQTPRYLIKTRGQQVTLSCSPISGHRSVSWYQQTPGQGLQFLFEYFSETQRNKGNFPGRFSGRQFSNSRSEMNVSTLELGDSALYLCASSGSRTEAFFGQGTRLTVV.

This clonotype has only one observation. The genes are TRBV3-1 and TRBJ2-3; TRBD2 matches at 8 bases. V dropped 2 bases and J dropped 2; count of bases not matched to a gene: 6. Germline-derived CDR1 and CDR2 are LGHDT and YNNKEL (reference sequence). This CDR3 contains 16 residues. In DNA, the CDR3 is TGTGCCAGCAGCCAAAGGGAAGCGGGGGACACAGATACGCAGTATTTT. Protein sequence: CASSQREAGDTDTQYF.